The present T cell receptor (beta chain) was sequenced within a study of blood T cell repertoires in COVID-19. The overall study: The United States, Italy and Spain supplied acute and convalescent COVID-19 samples. T cells, B-cell-depleted T cells, or PBMCs provided the cDNA or gDNA that served as material.

The CDR3 is made up of 15 amino acids. Per germline, CDR1 MNHEY and CDR2 SVGAGI. Trimming at V came to 6 bases and at J to 7 bases, leaving 8 bases not matched to a gene. Authors' methods: Nucleated cell number was recorded as an estimate derived from reference gene primer amplification. Sequencing was performed with immunoSEQ multiplex PCR; in TCRdb, only in-frame clones are kept and a portion is missing. V, J and clone size are those of that table, while D and trimming were read from the DNA. The data contain about 290,000 clones, 89% of them seen just once; the ten biggest clones take up 0.94%. This sequence was found in a woman between 35 and 50 years old who had recovered from COVID-19. The chain has TRBV6-5 and TRBJ2-1; 11 nucleotides align to TRBD2. What was sequenced was peripheral blood. For the CDR3, the DNA is TGTGCCAGCAGATTAGCGGGAGGGCCGTCAAATGAGCAGTTCTTC. Amino acids: CASRLAGGPSNEQFF.